This TCR beta chain was sequenced in a study of technical replicates of blood from a handful of donors. This clone was picked up one time. The table came from immunoSEQ multiplex PCR; TCRdb's copy has only in-frame clones and leaves some out. This table holds around 92,000 clones, 95% found once. Germline V gene sequence: CDR1 SGDLS, CDR2 YYNGEE. Trimming took off 1 base at V and 5 bases at J, with 4 bases between the two ends. CDR3 length: 12 amino acids. The rearrangement links TRBV9 to TRBJ2-1; D remains ambiguous. The source is a human donor in good health. The sequencing input was T cells isolated from PBMCs. The CDR3 coding sequence is TGTGCCAGCAGCGTACAGAACAATGAGCAGTTCTTC. Translation: CASSVQNNEQFF.